This entry describes one T cell receptor beta chain. Its antigen is unknown. No base quality information exists; no much larger clone differs at one position. This sample is drawn from a study of breast tumors, draining lymph nodes, adjacent tissues listed by TCRdb under 2016. In terms of the full investigation: TCR beta repertoires were compared across tumor, adjacent nontumor tissue and axillary lymph nodes obtained from breast cancer patients. In human breast cancer, the study set out to evaluate how tumor, surrounding tissue and draining lymph node repertoires relate to one another and whether T cells may move between these sites.

Lymph node samples were obtained from the axillary draining lymph nodes of breast cancer patients. General conclusions and limits of the study: The data were considered consistent with the idea that most tumor T cells come from the lymph node and then expand in tumor tissue. The study presented the conclusion that tumor T cells originate in lymph nodes as consistent with a hypothesis, not as something directly demonstrated. Tumor T-cell repertoires showed less diversity than lymph node repertoires and more diversity than nontumor tissue repertoires, and tumor T-cell repertoires showed preferential V and J gene usage. In luminal-like breast cancer, tumor and nontumor tissue repertoires resembled each other significantly more than in basal-like breast cancer.

Sequencing instrument: Illumina HiSeq 2000. TCR beta chain libraries were generated through multiplex PCR amplification. High-throughput sequencing was used to analyze the amplified TCR beta chain products. Using fastp trimming at Q25 and MiXCR clonotype assembly, TCRdb reanalyzed the public sequencing data and kept in-frame beta chains. Every distinct CDR3 protein forms one entry, paired with its most common genes and DNA. Recorded for this sample are around 100,000 distinct CDR3 sequences; around 20% of them occurred a single time. Of the sample, less than 1.5% falls within the top ten clones. The CDR3 goes from the cysteine to the phenylalanine over 12 residues. Of all the DNA, just the CDR3 is kept, 36 bases in frame from base 1. V gives up 2 bases and J gives up 8 bases, and the segment between their germline ends measures 7 bases. CDR1 and CDR2, per the germline V gene, are SGHVS and FQNEAQ.

The sample comprised axillary lymph node tissue. The chain was built from TRBV7-8 and TRBJ2-1; the D gene is unclear. This TCR was recovered from a female donor with breast cancer. Some clones in this sample may be carry-over from other donors' samples. The CDR3 in this case is CASSLYVDEQFF. The nucleotide sequence reads as follows: TGTGCCAGCAGCTTATACGTGGATGAGCAGTTCTTC.